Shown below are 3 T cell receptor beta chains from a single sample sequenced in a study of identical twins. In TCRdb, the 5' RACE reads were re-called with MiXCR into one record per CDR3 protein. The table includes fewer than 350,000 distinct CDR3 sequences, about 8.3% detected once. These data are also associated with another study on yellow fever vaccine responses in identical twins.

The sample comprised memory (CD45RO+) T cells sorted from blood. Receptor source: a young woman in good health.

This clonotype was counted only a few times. The CDR3 loop is CSAYRGGNTIYF. The CDR3 bases are TGCAGTGCTTACAGGGGGGGAAACACCATATATTTT. V gene TRBV20-1 combines with J gene TRBJ1-3; 8 bases are shared with TRBD1. This CDR3 is built from 12 residues. Germline V gene sequence: CDR1 DFQATT, CDR2 SNEGSKA (reference sequence). V lost 5 bases, J lost 4 bases, and 1 base stayed unmatched.

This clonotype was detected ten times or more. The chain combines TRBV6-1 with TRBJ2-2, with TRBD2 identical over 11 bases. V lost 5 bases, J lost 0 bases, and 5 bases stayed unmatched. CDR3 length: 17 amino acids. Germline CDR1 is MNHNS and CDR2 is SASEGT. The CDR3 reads CASSKLAGASNTGELFF. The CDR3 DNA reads TGTGCCAGCAGTAAACTAGCGGGAGCTTCGAACACCGGGGAGCTGTTTTTT.

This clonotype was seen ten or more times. The CDR3 nucleotides are TGCGCCAGCAGCCCAACAATGGGGAACACTGAAGCTTTCTTT. Protein: CASSPTMGNTEAFF. V gene TRBV4-1 combines with J gene TRBJ1-1, with D unresolved. The germline CDR1 and CDR2 sequences are MGHRA and YSYEKL. The CDR3 totals 14 residues. Trimming removed 4 bases from V and 1 base from J, with 10 bases in between.